A selection of T cell receptor beta chains follows, all from one sample in a study of T cell responses to AZD1222 COVID-19 vaccine. Profiled with immunoSEQ multiplex PCR; TCRdb holds only in-frame clones, not every one. Found here are 100,000 to 150,000 clones, roughly 92% of them singletons; the top ten hold 1.1%. Material: peripheral blood, obtained 28 days after the second AZD1222 dose. Receptors were obtained from an adult who received the AZD1222 COVID-19 vaccine. Each CDR3 is given with its conserved first and last residue. D genes are given only for firm matches. Rows give clone size only sometimes, using once, few, many, or a class for an expanded clone.

>.|TRBJ1-1|TRBV30|.
TGTGCCTTGAGGGGAACGAACACTGAAGCTTTCTTT
CALRGTNTEAFF
>.|TRBJ2-7|TRBV7-9|.
TGTGCCAGCAGCTTGGGGGCCGGTCCCGTTTACGAGCAGTACTTC
CASSLGAGPVYEQYF
>.|TRBJ2-3|TRBV7-2|TRBD2
TGTGCCAGCAGCTTAGGGTCTAGCGGGGGCACAGATACGCAGTATTTT
CASSLGSSGGTDTQYF
>.|TRBJ1-2|TRBV20-1|.
TGCAGTGCTAGTTCAGGGCCGGTTGCTGGCTACACCTTC
CSASSGPVAGYTF
>.|TRBJ1-3|TRBV6-5|TRBD1
TGTGCCAGCAGTCGGGGACAGGGTGCTGGAAACACCATATATTTT
CASSRGQGAGNTIYF
>.|TRBJ1-5|TRBV9|.
TGTGCCAGCAGCGAGGGGGGAAGCGCCCATCAGCCCCAGCATTTT
CASSEGGSAHQPQHF
>.|TRBJ1-6|TRBV30|TRBD1
TGTGCCTGGAAGATCGGGACAGGGAATTCTCGTTCACCCCTCCACTTT
CAWKIGTGNSRSPLHF
>.|TRBJ2-1|TRBV19|.
TGTGCCAGTAGTACCCGAGGTGGGGATACAAGAGAGCAGTTCTTC
CASSTRGGDTREQFF
>once|TRBJ2-3|TRBV15|TRBD1
TGTGCCACCAGCAGAGGGACAGGGAGCACAGATACGCAGTATTTT
CATSRGTGSTDTQYF
>.|TRBJ2-7|TRBV29-1|TRBD2
TGCAGCGTCTCTAGCGGGGCCTACGAGCAGTACTTC
CSVSSGAYEQYF
>few|TRBJ1-4|TRBV5-1|TRBD1
TGCGCCAGCAGCCCAGGACAGGGGAGGGAAAAACTGTTTTTT
CASSPGQGREKLFF
>.|TRBJ2-1|TRBV21-1|.
TGTGCCAGCCCAAGGGATTTCTCCTACAATGAGCAGTTCTTC
CASPRDFSYNEQFF
>.|TRBJ1-2|TRBV9|TRBD1
TGTGCCAGCAGCGTGGGGACAGGGGGCTGGAGGAACTATGGCTACACCTTC
CASSVGTGGWRNYGYTF
>.|TRBJ2-5|TRBV7-2|.
TGTGCCAGCAGCCAACCCGGGGGTAGAGAGACCCAGTACTTC
CASSQPGGRETQYF
>.|TRBJ2-1|TRBV10-3|TRBD2
TGTGCCATCAGTCTCAGACTAGCGGGAGATCACAATGAGCAGTTCTTC
CAISLRLAGDHNEQFF
>.|TRBJ1-5|TRBV2|.
TGTGCCAGCAGTCCCGACGGGAAGAATCAGCCCCAGCATTTT
CASSPDGKNQPQHF
>.|TRBJ2-7|TRBV28|.
TGTGCCAGCAGCCGACCCGGAATGAGCTCCTACGAGCAGTACTTC
CASSRPGMSSYEQYF
>.|TRBJ1-2|TRBV19|TRBD1
TGTGCCAGTAGTATACCCGGGACAGGGGTAGGCTACACCTTC
CASSIPGTGVGYTF
>.|TRBJ2-7|TRBV7-2|.
TGTGCCAGCAGCAAACGGGACCGGCGCTACGAGCAGTACTTC
CASSKRDRRYEQYF
>.|TRBJ1-5|TRBV27|TRBD1
TGTGCCAGCAGTGCAGGCCCCTCAGGGGGCGCGGGTCAGCCCCAGCATTTT
CASSAGPSGGAGQPQHF
>.|TRBJ2-7|TRBV7-8|TRBD1
TGTGCCAGCAGCATCACCCGGGACAGGGCCTACGAGCAGTACTTC
CASSITRDRAYEQYF
>.|TRBJ2-5|TRBV7-3|.
TGTGCCAGCAGCTTAGGGCTAGGGCAAGAGACCCAGTACTTC
CASSLGLGQETQYF
>.|TRBJ1-5|TRBV28|TRBD1
TGTGCCAGCAGAACAGGGGGCGGACAGCCCCAGCATTTT
CASRTGGGQPQHF
>.|TRBJ2-1|TRBV19|TRBD2
TGTGCCCCCGAAGGGCTAGCGGGAGAGGGTGAGCAGTTCTTC
CAPEGLAGEGEQFF
>.|TRBJ2-4|TRBV27|TRBD1
TGTGCCAGCAGTATCCAGCCCAGGGGGCAAGCCAAAAACATTCAGTACTTC
CASSIQPRGQAKNIQYF
>once|TRBJ1-2|TRBV28|.
TGTGCCAGCAGTTTGGGGACGGTCTATGGCTACACCTTC
CASSLGTVYGYTF
>.|TRBJ2-3|TRBV5-1|.
TGCGCCAGCAGCTGGAAGAGCTCAGATACGCAGTATTTT
CASSWKSSDTQYF
>once|TRBJ1-2|TRBV19|.
TGTGCCAGTAGGGGGAATGGCTACACCTTC
CASRGNGYTF
>once|TRBJ1-5|TRBV27|TRBD1
TGTGCCAGCAGTTTTCAGGGGGCGGATCAGCCCCAGCATTTT
CASSFQGADQPQHF
>once|TRBJ1-2|TRBV5-1|TRBD1
TGCGCCAGCAGCCAGGGGGCTGGTGGCTACACCTTC
CASSQGAGGYTF
>.|TRBJ1-1|TRBV29-1|.
TGCAGCGTTGTTGGCAGGGCGAACACTGAAGCTTTCTTT
CSVVGRANTEAFF
>.|TRBJ2-2|TRBV5-1|TRBD1
TGCGCCAGCAATGGTGCAGGGGGAACCGGGGAGCTGTTTTTT
CASNGAGGTGELFF
>.|TRBJ1-3|TRBV7-9|TRBD1
TGTGCCAGCAGTTCTCTCCCAGGGGGCGCGAACGGAAACACCATATATTTT
CASSSLPGGANGNTIYF
>.|TRBJ2-7|TRBV10-3|.
TGTGCCCCCAAGGAGGGCCCTTTGAAAAGGGGTCCGACCACCTACGAGCAGTACTTC
CAPKEGPLKRGPTTYEQYF
>.|TRBJ2-2|TRBV3-1/TRBV3-2|.
TGTGCCAGCAGTCCCCTAGATATGGATACCGGGGAGCTGTTTTTT
CASSPLDMDTGELFF
>.|TRBJ1-6|TRBV28|.
TGTGCCAGCAGTTTTGTTGCTCGGAATAATTCACCCCTCCACTTT
CASSFVARNNSPLHF
>.|TRBJ2-1|TRBV3-1/TRBV3-2|.
TGTGCCAGCAGCCAAGGGTTGAGCAATGAGCAGTTCTTC
CASSQGLSNEQFF
>.|TRBJ1-1|TRBV5-4|.
TGTGCCAGCAGCTCCGGGACCCCGAACACTGAAGCTTTCTTT
CASSSGTPNTEAFF
>once|TRBJ2-1|TRBV7-6|.
TGTGCCAGCAGCTCCCCCCTAGCGAAAAAGAATGAGCAGTTCTTC
CASSSPLAKKNEQFF
>.|TRBJ1-2|TRBV9|.
TGTGCCAGCAGCTCCCGGGGATTATATGGCTACACCTTC
CASSSRGLYGYTF
>.|TRBJ1-1|TRBV30|TRBD1
TGTGCCTGGAGTGACGGGGAAGGACAGGTAAACACTGAAGCTTTCTTT
CAWSDGEGQVNTEAFF
>.|TRBJ1-1|TRBV7-2|.
TGTGCCAGCAGCTTATTTGAGACAAATGAAGCTTTCTTT
CASSLFETNEAFF
>.|TRBJ2-3|TRBV7-2|.
TGTGCCAGCAGCCCCCCGGGACCCCTGCAATCGGATACGCAGTATTTT
CASSPPGPLQSDTQYF
>.|TRBJ2-3|TRBV30|TRBD1
TGTGCCTGGAGTGTATCGGGGACAGGGGGGGATACGCAGTATTTT
CAWSVSGTGGDTQYF
>.|TRBJ1-4|TRBV7-2|TRBD1
TGTGCCAGCAGCTCGGGACAGGGGAATGAAAAACTGTTTTTT
CASSSGQGNEKLFF
>.|TRBJ2-5|TRBV6-2/TRBV6-3|TRBD2
TGTGCCAGCAGTGATCCCCCGCGGGGGCAAGAGACCCAGTACTTC
CASSDPPRGQETQYF
>.|TRBJ2-7|TRBV7-2|.
TGTGCCAGCAGCTTAGCCCAGGGGAGGAGCGACGAGCAGTACTTC
CASSLAQGRSDEQYF
>few|TRBJ2-7|TRBV27|.
TGTGCCAGCAGTCCAACCACGGCAGGGGCGGGAGAGCAGTACTTC
CASSPTTAGAGEQYF
>medium-sized|TRBJ1-1|TRBV7-9|.
TGTGCCAGCAGCACTCAAACAGTGAACACTGAAGCTTTCTTT
CASSTQTVNTEAFF
>.|TRBJ1-6|TRBV11-2|.
TGTGCCAGCAGCTTAGGAGTGGGGGCGCGGTCACCCCTCCACTTT
CASSLGVGARSPLHF
>.|TRBJ1-1|TRBV19|TRBD1
TGTGCCAGTAGTCCACGACAGGGATTGGGCACTGAAGCTTTCTTT
CASSPRQGLGTEAFF
>.|TRBJ2-5|TRBV10-3|TRBD2
TGTGCCATCAGTGAGGCACTAGCGGGAGTCGAGACCCAGTACTTC
CAISEALAGVETQYF